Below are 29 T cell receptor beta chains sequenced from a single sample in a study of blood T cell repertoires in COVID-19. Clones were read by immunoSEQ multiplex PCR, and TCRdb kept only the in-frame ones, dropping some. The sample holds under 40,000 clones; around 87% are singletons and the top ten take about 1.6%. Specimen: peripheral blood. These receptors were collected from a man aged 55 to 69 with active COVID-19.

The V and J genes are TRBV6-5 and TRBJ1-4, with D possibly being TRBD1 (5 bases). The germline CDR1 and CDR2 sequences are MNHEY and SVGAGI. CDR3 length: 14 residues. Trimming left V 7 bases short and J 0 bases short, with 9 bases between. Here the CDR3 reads CASTLTATNEKLFF. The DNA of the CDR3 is TGTGCCAGCACCTTGACAGCAACTAATGAAAAACTGTTTTTT.

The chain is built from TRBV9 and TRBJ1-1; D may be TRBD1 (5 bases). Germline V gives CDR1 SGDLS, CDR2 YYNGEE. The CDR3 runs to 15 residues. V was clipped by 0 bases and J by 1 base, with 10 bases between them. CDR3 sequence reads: CASSVVARGNTEAFF. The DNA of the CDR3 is TGTGCCAGCAGCGTAGTTGCTAGGGGGAACACTGAAGCTTTCTTT.

CDR3 DNA: TGTGCCAGCAGCCCTGGGACAGGGCTGGCCCAGCATTTT. As protein: CASSPGTGLAQHF. The chain employs TRBV12-3 or TRBV12-4 and TRBJ1-5, with TRBD1 matching 9 bases. The CDR3 runs to 13 residues. With V trimmed by 6 bases and J by 11 bases, 8 bases remained unmatched.

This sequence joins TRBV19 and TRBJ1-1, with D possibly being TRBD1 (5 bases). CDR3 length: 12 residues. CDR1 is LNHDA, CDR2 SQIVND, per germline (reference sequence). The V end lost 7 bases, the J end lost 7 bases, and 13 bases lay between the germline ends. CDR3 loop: CASTPRGDEAFF. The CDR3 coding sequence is TGTGCCAGTACCCCCCGGGGGGATGAAGCTTTCTTT.

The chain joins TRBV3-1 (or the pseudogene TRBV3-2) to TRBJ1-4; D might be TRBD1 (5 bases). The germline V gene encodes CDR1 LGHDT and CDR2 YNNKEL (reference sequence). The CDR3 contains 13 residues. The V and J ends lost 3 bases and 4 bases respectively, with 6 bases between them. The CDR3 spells CASSQQGNEKLFF. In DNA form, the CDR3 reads TGTGCCAGCAGCCAGCAGGGTAATGAAAAACTGTTTTTT.

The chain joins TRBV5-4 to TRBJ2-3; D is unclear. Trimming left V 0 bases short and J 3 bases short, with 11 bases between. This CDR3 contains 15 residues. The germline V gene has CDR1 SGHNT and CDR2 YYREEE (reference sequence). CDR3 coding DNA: TGTGCCAGCAGCTTGGGTGCGCAATTGACAGATACGCAGTATTTT. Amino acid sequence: CASSLGAQLTDTQYF.

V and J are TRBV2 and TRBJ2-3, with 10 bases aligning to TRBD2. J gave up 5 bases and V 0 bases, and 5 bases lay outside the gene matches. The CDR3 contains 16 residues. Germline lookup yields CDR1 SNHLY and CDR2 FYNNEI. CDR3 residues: CASSEAEASGGDTQYF. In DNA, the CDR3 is TGTGCCAGCAGTGAAGCTGAGGCTAGCGGGGGAGATACGCAGTATTTT.

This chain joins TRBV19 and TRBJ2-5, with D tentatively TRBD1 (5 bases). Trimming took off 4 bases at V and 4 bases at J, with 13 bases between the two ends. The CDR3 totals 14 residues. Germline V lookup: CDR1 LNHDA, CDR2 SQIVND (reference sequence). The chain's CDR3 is CASSSTRVSETQYF. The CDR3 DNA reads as TGTGCCAGTAGTAGTACCAGGGTTTCAGAGACCCAGTACTTC.

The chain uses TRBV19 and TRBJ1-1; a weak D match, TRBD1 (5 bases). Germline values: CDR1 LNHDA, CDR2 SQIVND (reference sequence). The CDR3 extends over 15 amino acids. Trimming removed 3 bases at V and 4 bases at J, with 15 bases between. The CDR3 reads CASSMEPGGSTEAFF. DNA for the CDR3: TGTGCCAGTAGTATGGAACCGGGGGGGAGCACTGAAGCTTTCTTT.

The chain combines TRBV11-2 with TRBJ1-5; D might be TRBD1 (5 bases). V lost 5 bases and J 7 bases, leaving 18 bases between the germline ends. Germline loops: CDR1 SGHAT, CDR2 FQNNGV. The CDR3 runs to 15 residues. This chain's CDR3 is CASSPAGGSGQPQHF. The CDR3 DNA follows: TGTGCCAGCAGCCCCGCGGGGGGTTCGGGGCAGCCCCAGCATTTT.

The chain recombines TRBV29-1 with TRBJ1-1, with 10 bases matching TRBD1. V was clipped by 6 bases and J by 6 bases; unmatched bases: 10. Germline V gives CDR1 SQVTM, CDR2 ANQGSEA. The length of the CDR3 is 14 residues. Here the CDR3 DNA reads TGCAGCGTATTGGGGGGACAGGGGATCCCTGAAGCTTTCTTT. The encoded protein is CSVLGGQGIPEAFF. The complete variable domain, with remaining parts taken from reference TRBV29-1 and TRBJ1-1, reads SAVISQKPSRDICQRGTSLTIQCQVDSQVTMMFWYRQQPGQSLTLIATANQGSEATYESGFVIDKFPISRPNLTFSTLTVSNMSPEDSSIYLCSVLGGQGIPEAFFGQGTRLTVV.

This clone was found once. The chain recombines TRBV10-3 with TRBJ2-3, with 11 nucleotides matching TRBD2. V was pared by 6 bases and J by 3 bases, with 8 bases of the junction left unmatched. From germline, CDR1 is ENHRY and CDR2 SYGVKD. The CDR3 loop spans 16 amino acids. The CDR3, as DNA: TGTGCCATCAGAGCCCCCGGGACTAGCGGAACAGATACGCAGTATTTT. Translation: CAIRAPGTSGTDTQYF.

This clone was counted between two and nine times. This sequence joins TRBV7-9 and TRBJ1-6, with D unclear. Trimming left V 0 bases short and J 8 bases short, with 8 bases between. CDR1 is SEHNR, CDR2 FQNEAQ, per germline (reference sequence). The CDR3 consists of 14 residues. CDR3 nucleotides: TGTGCCAGCAGCTTAGCCCGCGGCGATTCACCCCTCCACTTT. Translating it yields CASSLARGDSPLHF.

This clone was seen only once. The CDR3: CASSLGGPVGNEQFF. The CDR3 coding sequence is TGTGCCAGCAGCCTCGGAGGGCCCGTTGGCAATGAGCAGTTCTTC. The chain is built from TRBV5-4 and TRBJ2-1, with TRBD2 as a possible D gene (6 bases). Germline V lookup: CDR1 SGHNT, CDR2 YYREEE (reference sequence). V was pared by 4 bases and J by 6 bases, with 17 bases between. The CDR3 has 15 residues.

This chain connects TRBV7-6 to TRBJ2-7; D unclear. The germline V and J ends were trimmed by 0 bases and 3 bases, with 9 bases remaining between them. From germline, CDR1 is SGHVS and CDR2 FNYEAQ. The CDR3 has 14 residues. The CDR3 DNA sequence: TGTGCCAGCAGCTTAGCGGCCAGGAACTACGAGCAGTACTTC. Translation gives CASSLAARNYEQYF.

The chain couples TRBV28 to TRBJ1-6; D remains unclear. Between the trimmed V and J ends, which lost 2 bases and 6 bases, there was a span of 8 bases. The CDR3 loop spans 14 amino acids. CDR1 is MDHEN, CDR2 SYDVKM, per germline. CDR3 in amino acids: CASSLPRGNSPLHF. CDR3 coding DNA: TGTGCCAGCAGTTTACCCCGAGGTAATTCACCCCTCCACTTT.

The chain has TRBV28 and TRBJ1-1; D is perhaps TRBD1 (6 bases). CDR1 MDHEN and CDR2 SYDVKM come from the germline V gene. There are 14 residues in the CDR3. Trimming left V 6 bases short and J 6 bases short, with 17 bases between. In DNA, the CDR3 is TGTGCCAGCAGCTCCCCGCTCGAGGGGGCTGAAGCTTTCTTT. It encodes CASSSPLEGAEAFF.

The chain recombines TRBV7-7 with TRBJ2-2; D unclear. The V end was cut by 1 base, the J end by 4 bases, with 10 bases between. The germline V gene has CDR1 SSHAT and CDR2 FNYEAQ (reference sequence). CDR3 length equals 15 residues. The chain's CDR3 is CASSLGSTVTGELFF. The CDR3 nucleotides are TGTGCCAGCAGCTTAGGAAGCACGGTCACCGGGGAGCTGTTTTTT.

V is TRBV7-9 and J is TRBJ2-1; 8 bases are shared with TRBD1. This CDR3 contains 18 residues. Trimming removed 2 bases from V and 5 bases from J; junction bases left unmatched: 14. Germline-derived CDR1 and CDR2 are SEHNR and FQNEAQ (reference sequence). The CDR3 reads CASSLLVSQGGLNNEQFF. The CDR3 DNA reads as TGTGCCAGCAGCTTATTGGTATCACAGGGGGGCCTTAACAATGAGCAGTTCTTC.

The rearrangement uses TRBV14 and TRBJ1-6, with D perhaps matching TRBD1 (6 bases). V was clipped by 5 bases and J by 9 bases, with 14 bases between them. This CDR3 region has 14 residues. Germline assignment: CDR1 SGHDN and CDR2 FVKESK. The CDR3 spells CASSAHRVLSPLHF. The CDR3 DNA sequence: TGTGCCAGCAGCGCGCACAGGGTACTTTCACCCCTCCACTTT.

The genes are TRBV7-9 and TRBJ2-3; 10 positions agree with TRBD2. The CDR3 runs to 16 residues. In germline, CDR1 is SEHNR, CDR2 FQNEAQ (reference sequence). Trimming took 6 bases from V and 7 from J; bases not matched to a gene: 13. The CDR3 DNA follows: TGTGCCAGCAGACAGAGGGAGCGGGGGGGCCTGAATACGCAGTATTTT. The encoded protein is CASRQRERGGLNTQYF.

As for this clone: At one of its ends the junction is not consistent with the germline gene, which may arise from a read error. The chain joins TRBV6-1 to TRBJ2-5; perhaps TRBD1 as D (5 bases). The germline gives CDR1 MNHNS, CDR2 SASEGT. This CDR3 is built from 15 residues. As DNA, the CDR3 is TGTGCCAGCAGGGAAGGGGCCGTCCCTCAAGAGACCCAGTACTTC. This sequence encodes CASREGAVPQETQYF.

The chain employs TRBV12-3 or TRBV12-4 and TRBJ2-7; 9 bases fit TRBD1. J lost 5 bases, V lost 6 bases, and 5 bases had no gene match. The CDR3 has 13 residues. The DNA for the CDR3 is TGTGCCAGCAGGCAACAGGGGGCGGACGAGCAGTACTTC. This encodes CASRQQGADEQYF.

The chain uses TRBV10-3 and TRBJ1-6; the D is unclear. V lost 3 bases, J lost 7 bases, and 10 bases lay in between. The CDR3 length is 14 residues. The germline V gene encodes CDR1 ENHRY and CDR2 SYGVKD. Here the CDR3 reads CAISESGKNSPLHF. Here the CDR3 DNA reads TGTGCCATCAGTGAATCGGGGAAGAATTCACCCCTCCACTTT.

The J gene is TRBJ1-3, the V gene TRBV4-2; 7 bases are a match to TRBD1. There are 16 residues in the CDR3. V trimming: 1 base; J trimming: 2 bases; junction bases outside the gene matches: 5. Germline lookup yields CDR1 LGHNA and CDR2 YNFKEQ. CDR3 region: CASSQASTGTGNTIYF. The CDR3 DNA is TGTGCCAGCAGCCAAGCCTCGACAGGGACTGGAAACACCATATATTTT.

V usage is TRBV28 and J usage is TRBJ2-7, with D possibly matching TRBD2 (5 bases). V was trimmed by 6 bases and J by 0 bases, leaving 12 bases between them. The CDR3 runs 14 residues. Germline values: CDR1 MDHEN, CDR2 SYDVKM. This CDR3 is CASSTGFTSYEQYF. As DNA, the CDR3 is TGTGCCAGCAGCACGGGATTTACCTCCTACGAGCAGTACTTC. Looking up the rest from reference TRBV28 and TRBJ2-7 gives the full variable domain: DVKVTQSSRYLVKRTGEKVFLECVQDMDHENMFWYRQDPGLGLRLIYFSYDVKMKEKGDIPEGYSVSREKKERFSLILESASTNQTSMYLCASSTGFTSYEQYFGPGTRLTVT.

CDR3 loop: CASSLQGNTEAFF. For the CDR3, the DNA is TGTGCCAGCAGTTTACAGGGGAACACTGAAGCTTTCTTT. The chain combines TRBV12-3 or TRBV12-4 with TRBJ1-1, with D perhaps matching TRBD1 (5 bases). V lost 2 bases and J lost 1, with 5 bases in between. The CDR3 extends over 13 amino acids.

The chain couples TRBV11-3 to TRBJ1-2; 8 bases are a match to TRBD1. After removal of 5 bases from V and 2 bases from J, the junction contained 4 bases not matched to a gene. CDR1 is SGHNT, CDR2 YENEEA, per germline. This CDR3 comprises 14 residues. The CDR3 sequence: CASSPRQGNYGYTF. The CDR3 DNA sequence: TGTGCCAGCAGCCCCCGACAGGGGAACTATGGCTACACCTTC.

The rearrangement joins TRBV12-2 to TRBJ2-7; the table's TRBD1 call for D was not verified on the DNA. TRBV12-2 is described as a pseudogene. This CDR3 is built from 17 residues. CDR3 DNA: TGTGCAAGTCGCTTTGGTTCTATGACAGAGGACTCCTACGAGCAGTACTTC. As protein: CASRFGSMTEDSYEQYF.